Given below is one T cell receptor beta chain in context. Germline values: CDR1 MNHEY, CDR2 SVGAGI. This CDR3 region has 17 residues. V lost 4 bases to trimming and J lost 3 bases, with 19 bases between them. The data are from a study of CD8 T cells in Susac syndrome. A quantity of roughly 0.5 to 1 ug RNA underwent reverse transcription using random hexamers. It was immunoSEQ multiplex PCR that amplified TCR beta CDR3 across 54 Vbeta and 13 Jbeta. TCRdb reanalysed the immunoSEQ multiplex PCR reads using MiXCR and keeps one entry per CDR3 protein. The table shows about 90,000 distinct CDR3 sequences, with over 80% occurring only once. Sequencing of TCR beta was carried out in blood CD8+ and CD4+ T cells.

The V call is TRBV6-5, the J call TRBJ1-5; D may be TRBD1 (5 bases). The receptor was isolated from a human donor in good health. Input material: CD8+ T cells from PBMCs. Here the CDR3 DNA reads TGTGCCAGCAGTTCCAAGGGGTGGGGTTACAACAATCAGCCCCAGCATTTT. It specifies CASSSKGWGYNNQPQHF.